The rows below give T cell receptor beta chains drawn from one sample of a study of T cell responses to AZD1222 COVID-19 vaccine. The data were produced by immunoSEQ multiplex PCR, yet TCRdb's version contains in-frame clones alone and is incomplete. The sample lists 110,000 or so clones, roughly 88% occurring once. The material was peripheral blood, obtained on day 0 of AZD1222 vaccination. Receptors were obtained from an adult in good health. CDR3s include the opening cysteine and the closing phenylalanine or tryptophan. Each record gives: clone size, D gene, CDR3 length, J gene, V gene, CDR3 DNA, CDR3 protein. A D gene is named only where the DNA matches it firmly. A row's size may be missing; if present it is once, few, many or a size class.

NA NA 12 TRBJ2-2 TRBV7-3 TGTGCCAGCAGTCCGAACACCGGGGAGCTGTTTTTT CASSPNTGELFF
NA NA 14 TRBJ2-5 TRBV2 TGTGCCAGCAGACCGGGCCAGGAGGGTGAGACCCAGTACTTC CASRPGQEGETQYF
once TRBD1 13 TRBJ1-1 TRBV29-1 TGCAGCGTAGATACGGGACAGTTCCGTGAAGCTTTCTTT CSVDTGQFREAFF
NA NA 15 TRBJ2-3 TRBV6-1 TGTGCCAGCAGTGAAGTGGGGCAGGGGACAGATACGCAGTATTTT CASSEVGQGTDTQYF
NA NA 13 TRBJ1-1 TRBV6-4 TGTGCCAGCAGTGACGAACGGAACACTGAAGCTTTCTTT CASSDERNTEAFF
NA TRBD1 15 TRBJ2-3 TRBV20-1 TGCAGTGCTAGTGATAGACAGGGGGCGCAGGATACGCAGTATTTT CSASDRQGAQDTQYF
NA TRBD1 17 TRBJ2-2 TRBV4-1 TGCGCCAGCAGCCCCTCTCGGACAGGATCGAACACCGGGGAGCTGTTTTTT CASSPSRTGSNTGELFF
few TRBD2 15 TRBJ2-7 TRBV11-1 TGTGCCAGCAGCTCCTCAGCGGGAGGGCTCTACGAGCAGTACTTC CASSSSAGGLYEQYF
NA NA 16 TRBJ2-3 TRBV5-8 TGTGCCAGCAGCTGGGGTGGGCAGGGGACCACAGATACGCAGTATTTT CASSWGGQGTTDTQYF
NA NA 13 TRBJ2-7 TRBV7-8 TGTGCCAGCAGCTTAGTTGGGGGCTACGAGCAGTACTTC CASSLVGGYEQYF
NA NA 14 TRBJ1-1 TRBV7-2 TGTGCCAGCAGCGCATTACAGGGTTTTATTGAAGCTTTCTTT CASSALQGFIEAFF
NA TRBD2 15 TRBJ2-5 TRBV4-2 TGTGCCAGCAGCCTTGCTAAGCGGGGCGGGGAGACCCAGTACTTC CASSLAKRGGETQYF
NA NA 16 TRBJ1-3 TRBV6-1 TGTGCCAGCAGTGAGTTACAGGTGAACCCTGGAAACACCATATATTTT CASSELQVNPGNTIYF
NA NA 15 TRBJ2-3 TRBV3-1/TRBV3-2 TGTGCCAGCGCCCGGGGGCCGACTAGCACAGATACGCAGTATTTT CASARGPTSTDTQYF
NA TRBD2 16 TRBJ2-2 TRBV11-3 TGTGCCAGCAGCTTACGGATGGGGGGAGGGCCCGGGGAGCTGTTTTTT CASSLRMGGGPGELFF
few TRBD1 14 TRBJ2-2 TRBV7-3 TGTGCCAGCAGCCGCGGGACAGGGGCCGGGGAGCTGTTTTTT CASSRGTGAGELFF
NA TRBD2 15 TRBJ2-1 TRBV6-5 TGTGCCAGCAGTCCTAGCGGGGGGGCCGTAGATGAGCAGTTCTTC CASSPSGGAVDEQFF
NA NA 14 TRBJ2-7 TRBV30 TGTGCCTGGAGTCCGGGGGTGGCATCCTACGAGCAGTACTTC CAWSPGVASYEQYF
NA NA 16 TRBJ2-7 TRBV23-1 TGCGCCAGCAGTCCCCCCGGGTCAGAAAATTCCGGGGAGCAGTACTTC CASSPPGSENSGEQYF
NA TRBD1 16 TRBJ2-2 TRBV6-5 TGTGCCAGCAGTTACGGACAGGGATTGCGGTCCGGGGAGCTGTTTTTT CASSYGQGLRSGELFF
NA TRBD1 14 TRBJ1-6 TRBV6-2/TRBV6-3 TGTGCCAGCAGTTACGGACAGGGATATTCACCCCTCCACTTT CASSYGQGYSPLHF
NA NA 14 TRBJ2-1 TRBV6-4 TGTGCCAGCAGTCGGGGGCCCTACTACAATGAGCAGTTCTTC CASSRGPYYNEQFF
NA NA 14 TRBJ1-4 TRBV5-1 TGCGCCAGCAGCTTTGGAGGAGTGGGTGAAAAACTGTTTTTT CASSFGGVGEKLFF
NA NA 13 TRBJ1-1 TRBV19 TGTGCCAGTAGTATACCCTGGGACACTGAAGCTTTCTTT CASSIPWDTEAFF
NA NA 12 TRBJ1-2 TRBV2 TGTGCCAGCATAAGGGAACTGGTTGGCTACACCTTC CASIRELVGYTF
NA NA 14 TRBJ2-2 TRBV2 TGTGCCAGCAGTGGACTGTCGAACACCGGGGAGCTGTTTTTT CASSGLSNTGELFF
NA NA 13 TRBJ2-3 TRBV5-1 TGCGCCAGCAGGATGGACTCCACAGATACGCAGTATTTT CASRMDSTDTQYF
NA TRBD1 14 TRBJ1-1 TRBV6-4 TGTGCCAGCAGTGACTCCGGGACAGGCACTGAAGCTTTCTTT CASSDSGTGTEAFF
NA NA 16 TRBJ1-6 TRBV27 TGTGCCAGCAGTTTATTAGTGGTGGGAAGCGATTCACCCCTCCACTTT CASSLLVVGSDSPLHF
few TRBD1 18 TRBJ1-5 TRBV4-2 TGTGCCAGCAGCCATGGAGGAGACAGGGGGGATAGCAATCAGCCCCAGCATTTT CASSHGGDRGDSNQPQHF
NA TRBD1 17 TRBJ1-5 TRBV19 TGTGCCAGTAGTATAGCCGGCTCAGGGGGCAGCAATCAGCCCCAGCATTTT CASSIAGSGGSNQPQHF
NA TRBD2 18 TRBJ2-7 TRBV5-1 TGCGCCAGCAGCTTGGGGCCTGGGACTAGCGGGAGCCTCTACGAGCAGTACTTC CASSLGPGTSGSLYEQYF
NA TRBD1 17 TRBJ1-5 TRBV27 TGTGCCAGCAGTTTATCCGGGGACAGGGCCTCGGGTCAGCCCCAGCATTTT CASSLSGDRASGQPQHF
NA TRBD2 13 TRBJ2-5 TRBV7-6 TGTGCCACTAGCGGGGGGTTTCAAGAGACCCAGTACTTC CATSGGFQETQYF
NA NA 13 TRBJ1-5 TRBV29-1 TGCAGCGTTGCAGGGTATAGCAATCAGCCCCAGCATTTT CSVAGYSNQPQHF
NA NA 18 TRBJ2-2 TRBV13 TGTGCCAGCAGCTTAGGCCTAACGGCAGCTACGAACACCGGGGAGCTGTTTTTT CASSLGLTAATNTGELFF
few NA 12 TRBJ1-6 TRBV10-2 TGCGCCAGCAGTGAGTTGGAATCACCCCTCCACTTT CASSELESPLHF
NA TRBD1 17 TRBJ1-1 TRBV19 TGTGCCAGTAGGGGCCAGGGGGCTGGGGACATGAACACTGAAGCTTTCTTT CASRGQGAGDMNTEAFF
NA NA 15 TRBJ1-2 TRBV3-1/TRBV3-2 TGTGCCAGCAGCCAAGGTGTGGGACCCTACTATGGCTACACCTTC CASSQGVGPYYGYTF
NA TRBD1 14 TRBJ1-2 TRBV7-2 TGTGCCAGCAGCTCCGGTCCGACAGGGGAAGGCTACACCTTC CASSSGPTGEGYTF
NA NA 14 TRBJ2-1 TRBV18 TGTGCCAGCTCATCCGGCCTAGCTAACAATGAGCAGTTCTTC CASSSGLANNEQFF
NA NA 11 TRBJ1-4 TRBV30 TGTGCCTGGGGGGGTGCTGAAAAACTGTTTTTT CAWGGAEKLFF
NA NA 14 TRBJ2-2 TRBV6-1 TGTGCCAGCAGTGAATGGGGTAGGATCGGGGAGCTGTTTTTT CASSEWGRIGELFF
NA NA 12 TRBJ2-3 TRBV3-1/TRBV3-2 TGTGCCAGCACCGAAAAGGGGGATACGCAGTATTTT CASTEKGDTQYF
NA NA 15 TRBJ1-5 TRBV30 TGTGCCCGTTCAGGTGTAGGGGATTTCAGTCAGCCCCAGCATTTT CARSGVGDFSQPQHF
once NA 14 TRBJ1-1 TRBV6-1 TGTGCCAGCAGTGAATTTCTTGTCGACACTGAAGCTTTCTTT CASSEFLVDTEAFF
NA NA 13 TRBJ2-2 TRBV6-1 TGTGCCAGCAGTGAAAGCCGGTACGGGGAGCTGTTTTTT CASSESRYGELFF
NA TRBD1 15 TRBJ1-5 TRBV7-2 TGTGCCAGCAGCGCGGGACAGACGAGCAATCAGCCCCAGCATTTT CASSAGQTSNQPQHF
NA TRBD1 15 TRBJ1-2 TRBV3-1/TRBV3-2 TGTGCCAGCAGCCAAGGGAGGGGGCTAAATAGGGGCTACACCTTC CASSQGRGLNRGYTF
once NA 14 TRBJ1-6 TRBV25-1 TGTGCCACACGGGAACCCTACTTAAATTCACCCCTCCACTTT CATREPYLNSPLHF
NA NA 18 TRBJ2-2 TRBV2 TGTGCCAGCAGTGAAAGGGGCCTCCGCGGGGAGAACACCGGGGAGCTGTTTTTT CASSERGLRGENTGELFF